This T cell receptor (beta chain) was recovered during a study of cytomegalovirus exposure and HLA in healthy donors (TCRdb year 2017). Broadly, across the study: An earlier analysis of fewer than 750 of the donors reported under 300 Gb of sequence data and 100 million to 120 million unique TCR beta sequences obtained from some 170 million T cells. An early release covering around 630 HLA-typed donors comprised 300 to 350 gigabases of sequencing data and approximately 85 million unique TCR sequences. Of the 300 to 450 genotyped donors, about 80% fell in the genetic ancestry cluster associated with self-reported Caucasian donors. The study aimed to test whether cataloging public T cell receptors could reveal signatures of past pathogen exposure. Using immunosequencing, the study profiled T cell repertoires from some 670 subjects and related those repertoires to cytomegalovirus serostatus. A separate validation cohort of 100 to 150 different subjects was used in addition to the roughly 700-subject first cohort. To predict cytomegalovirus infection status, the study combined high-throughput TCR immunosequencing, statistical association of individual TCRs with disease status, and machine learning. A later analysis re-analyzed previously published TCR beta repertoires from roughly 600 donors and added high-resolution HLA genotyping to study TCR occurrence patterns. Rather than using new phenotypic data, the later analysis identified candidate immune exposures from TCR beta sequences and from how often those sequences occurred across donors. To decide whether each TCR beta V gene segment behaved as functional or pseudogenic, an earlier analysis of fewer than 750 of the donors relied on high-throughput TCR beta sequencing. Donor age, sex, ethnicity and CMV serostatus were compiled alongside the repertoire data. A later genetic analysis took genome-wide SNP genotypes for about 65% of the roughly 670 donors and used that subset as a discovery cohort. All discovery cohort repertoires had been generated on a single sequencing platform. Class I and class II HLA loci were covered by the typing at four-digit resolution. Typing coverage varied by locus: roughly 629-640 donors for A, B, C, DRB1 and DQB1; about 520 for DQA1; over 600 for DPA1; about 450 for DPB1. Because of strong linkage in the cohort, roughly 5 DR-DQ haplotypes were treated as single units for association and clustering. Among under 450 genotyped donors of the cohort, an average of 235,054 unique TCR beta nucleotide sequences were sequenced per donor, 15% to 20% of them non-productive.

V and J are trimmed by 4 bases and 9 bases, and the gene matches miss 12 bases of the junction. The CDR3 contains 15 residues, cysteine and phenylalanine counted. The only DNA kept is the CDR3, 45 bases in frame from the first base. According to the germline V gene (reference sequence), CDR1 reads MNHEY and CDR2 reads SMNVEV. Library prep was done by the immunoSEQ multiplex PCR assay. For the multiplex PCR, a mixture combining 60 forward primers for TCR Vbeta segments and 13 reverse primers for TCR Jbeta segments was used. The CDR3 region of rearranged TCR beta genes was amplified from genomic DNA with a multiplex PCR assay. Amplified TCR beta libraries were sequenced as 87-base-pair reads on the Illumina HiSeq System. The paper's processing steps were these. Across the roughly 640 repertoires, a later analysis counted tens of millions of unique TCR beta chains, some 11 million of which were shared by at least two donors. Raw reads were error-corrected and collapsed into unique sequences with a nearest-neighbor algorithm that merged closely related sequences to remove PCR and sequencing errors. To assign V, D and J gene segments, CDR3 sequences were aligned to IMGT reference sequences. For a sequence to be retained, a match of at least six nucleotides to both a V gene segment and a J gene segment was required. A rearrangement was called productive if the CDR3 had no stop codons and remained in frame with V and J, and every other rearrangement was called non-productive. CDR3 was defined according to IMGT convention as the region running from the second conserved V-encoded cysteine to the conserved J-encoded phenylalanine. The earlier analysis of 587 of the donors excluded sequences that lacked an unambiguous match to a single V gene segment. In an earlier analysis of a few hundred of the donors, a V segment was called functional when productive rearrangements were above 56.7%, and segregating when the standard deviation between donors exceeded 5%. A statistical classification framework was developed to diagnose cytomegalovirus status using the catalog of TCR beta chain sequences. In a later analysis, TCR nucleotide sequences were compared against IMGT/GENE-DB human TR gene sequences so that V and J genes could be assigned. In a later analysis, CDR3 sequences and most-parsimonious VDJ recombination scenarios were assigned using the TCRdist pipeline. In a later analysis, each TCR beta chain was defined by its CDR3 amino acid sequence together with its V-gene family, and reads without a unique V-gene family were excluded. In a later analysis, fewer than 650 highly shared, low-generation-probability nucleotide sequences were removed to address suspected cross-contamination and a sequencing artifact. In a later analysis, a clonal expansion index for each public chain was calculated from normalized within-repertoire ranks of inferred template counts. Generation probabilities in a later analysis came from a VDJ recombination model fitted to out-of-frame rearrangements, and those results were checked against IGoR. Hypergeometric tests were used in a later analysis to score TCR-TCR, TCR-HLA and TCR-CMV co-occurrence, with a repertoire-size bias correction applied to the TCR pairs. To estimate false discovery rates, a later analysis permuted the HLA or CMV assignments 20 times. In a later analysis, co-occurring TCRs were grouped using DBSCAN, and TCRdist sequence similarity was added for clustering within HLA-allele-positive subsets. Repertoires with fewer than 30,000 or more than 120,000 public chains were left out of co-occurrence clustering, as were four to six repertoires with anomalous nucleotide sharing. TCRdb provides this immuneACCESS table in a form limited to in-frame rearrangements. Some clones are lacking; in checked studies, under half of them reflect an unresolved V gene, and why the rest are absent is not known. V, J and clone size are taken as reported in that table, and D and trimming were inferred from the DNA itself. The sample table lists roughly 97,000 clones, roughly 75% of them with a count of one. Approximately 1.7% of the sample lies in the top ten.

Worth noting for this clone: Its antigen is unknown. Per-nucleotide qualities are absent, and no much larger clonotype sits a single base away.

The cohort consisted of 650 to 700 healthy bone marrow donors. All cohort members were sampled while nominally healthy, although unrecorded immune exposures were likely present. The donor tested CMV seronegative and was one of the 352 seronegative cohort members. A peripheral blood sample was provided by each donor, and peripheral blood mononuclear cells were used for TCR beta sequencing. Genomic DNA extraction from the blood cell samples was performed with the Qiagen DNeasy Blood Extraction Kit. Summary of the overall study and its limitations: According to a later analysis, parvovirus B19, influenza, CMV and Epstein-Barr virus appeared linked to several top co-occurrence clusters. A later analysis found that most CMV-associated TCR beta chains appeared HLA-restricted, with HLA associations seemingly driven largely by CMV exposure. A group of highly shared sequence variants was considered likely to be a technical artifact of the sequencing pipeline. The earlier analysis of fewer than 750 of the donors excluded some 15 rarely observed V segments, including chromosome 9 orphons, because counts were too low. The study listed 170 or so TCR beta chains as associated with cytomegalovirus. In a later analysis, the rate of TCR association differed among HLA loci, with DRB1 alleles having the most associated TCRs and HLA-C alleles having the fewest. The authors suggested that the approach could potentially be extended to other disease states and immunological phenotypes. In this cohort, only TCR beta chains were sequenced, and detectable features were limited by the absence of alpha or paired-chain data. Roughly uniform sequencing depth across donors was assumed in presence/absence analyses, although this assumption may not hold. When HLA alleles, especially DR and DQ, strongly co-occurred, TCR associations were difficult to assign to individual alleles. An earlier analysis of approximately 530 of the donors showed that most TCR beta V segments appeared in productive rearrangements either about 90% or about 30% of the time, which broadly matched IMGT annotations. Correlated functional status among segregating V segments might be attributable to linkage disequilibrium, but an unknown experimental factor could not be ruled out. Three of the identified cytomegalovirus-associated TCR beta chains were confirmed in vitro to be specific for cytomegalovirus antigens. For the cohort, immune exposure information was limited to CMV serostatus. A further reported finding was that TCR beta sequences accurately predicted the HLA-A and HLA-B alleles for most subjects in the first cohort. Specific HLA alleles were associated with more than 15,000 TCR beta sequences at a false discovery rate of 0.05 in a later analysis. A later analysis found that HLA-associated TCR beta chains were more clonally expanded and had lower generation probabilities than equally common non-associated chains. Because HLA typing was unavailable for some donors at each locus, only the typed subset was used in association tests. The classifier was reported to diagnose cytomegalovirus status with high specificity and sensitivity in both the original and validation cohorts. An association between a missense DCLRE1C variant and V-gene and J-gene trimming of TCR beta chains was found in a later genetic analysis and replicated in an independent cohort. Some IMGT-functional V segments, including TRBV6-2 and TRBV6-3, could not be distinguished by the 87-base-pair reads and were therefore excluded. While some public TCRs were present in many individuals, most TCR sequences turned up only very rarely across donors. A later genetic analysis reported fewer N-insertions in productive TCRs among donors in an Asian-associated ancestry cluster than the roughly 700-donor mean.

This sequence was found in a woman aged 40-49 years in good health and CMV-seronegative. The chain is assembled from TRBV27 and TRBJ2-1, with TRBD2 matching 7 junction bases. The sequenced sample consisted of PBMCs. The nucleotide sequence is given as TGTGCCAGCAGTTCGGTCGGCGGGAGTAGGAGTGAGCAGTTCTTC. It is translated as CASSSVGGSRSEQFF.